This entry concerns a single TCR beta chain. The antigen is unknown. Sequencing was performed with immunoSEQ multiplex PCR; in TCRdb, only in-frame clones are kept and a portion is missing. Of about 81,000 clones listed, 80% to 90% are singletons. The record originates from a study of T cell responses to AZD1222 COVID-19 vaccine. Overall study results and limits: The donors showed a predominance of white British ancestry and of females, with possible underestimation of clonal diversity. As reported, nearly half of all spike-specific TCRs target variant regions that are unmutated.

Germline CDR1 and CDR2: MGHDK and SYGVNS. This CDR3 contains 15 residues. V lost 2 bases and J 1 base, leaving 8 bases between the germline ends. Source: peripheral blood, taken 28 days after the second AZD1222 dose. The J gene is TRBJ1-4, the V gene TRBV25-1; tentatively, D is TRBD1 (5 bases). This receptor was identified in an adult who received the AZD1222 COVID-19 vaccine. The CDR3 sequence: CASSEARGTNEKLFF. The CDR3 DNA sequence: TGTGCCAGCAGTGAAGCGAGGGGAACTAATGAAAAACTGTTTTTT. The whole variable domain, filled in from reference TRBV25-1 and TRBJ1-4, reads EADIYQTPRYLVIGTGKKITLECSQTMGHDKMYWYQQDPGMELHLIHYSYGVNSTEKGDLSSESTVSRIRTEHFPLTLESARPSHTSQYLCASSEARGTNEKLFFGSGTQLSVL.